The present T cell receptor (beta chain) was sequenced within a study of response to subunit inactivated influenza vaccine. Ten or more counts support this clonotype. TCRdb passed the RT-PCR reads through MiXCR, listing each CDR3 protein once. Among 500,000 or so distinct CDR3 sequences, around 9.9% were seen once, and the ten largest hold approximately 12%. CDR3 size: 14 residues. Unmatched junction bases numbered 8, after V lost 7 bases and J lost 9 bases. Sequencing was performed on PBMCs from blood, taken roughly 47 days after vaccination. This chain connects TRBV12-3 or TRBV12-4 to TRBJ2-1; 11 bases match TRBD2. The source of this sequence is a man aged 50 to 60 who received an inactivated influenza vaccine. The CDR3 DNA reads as TGTGCCAGCACCCCGACTAGCGGGGTGGGTGAGCAGTTCTTC. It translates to CASTPTSGVGEQFF.